This is a list of T cell receptor beta chains from one sample in a study of cytomegalovirus exposure and HLA in healthy donors. Method: immunoSEQ multiplex PCR; TCRdb's copy keeps in-frame clones and lacks some. Here the sample spans under 300,000 clones, 85% to 90% being singletons. Specimen: PBMCs. Receptors were obtained from a woman under 30 in good health and CMV-seronegative. The CDR3 runs from the conserved cysteine through the conserved F or W. A D gene is named only where the DNA matches it firmly. Rows may omit the clone size; those that give it use once, few, many or a size class.

CASGPSNYGYTF | TGCGCCAGCGGGCCTTCTAACTATGGCTACACCTTC | TRBV10-2 | 12 | TRBJ1-2 | - | -
CASSLLGTGKDTQYF | TGTGCCAGCAGTTTACTTGGGACAGGGAAGGATACGCAGTATTTT | TRBV27 | 15 | TRBJ2-3 | - | TRBD1
CASSFSGGRGGRSEQFF | TGTGCCAGCAGTTTCAGCGGCGGGCGGGGGGGCCGAAGTGAGCAGTTCTTC | TRBV28 | 17 | TRBJ2-1 | once | TRBD2
CASSGPDPGVGGYTF | TGTGCCAGCAGTGGGCCCGACCCAGGGGTCGGGGGCTACACCTTC | TRBV6-5 | 15 | TRBJ1-2 | - | -
CASSFPVTQKGQGNSPLHF | TGTGCCAGCAGCTTCCCGGTGACCCAAAAGGGACAGGGAAATTCACCCCTCCACTTT | TRBV7-8 | 19 | TRBJ1-6 | - | TRBD1
CSVESGENTEAFF | TGCAGCGTTGAATCGGGGGAGAACACTGAAGCTTTCTTT | TRBV29-1 | 13 | TRBJ1-1 | once | -
CASSLVLPREAFF | TGTGCCAGCAGCTTAGTGCTTCCCAGAGAAGCTTTCTTT | TRBV7-9 | 13 | TRBJ1-1 | once | -
CASQQGPNTEAFF | TGTGCCAGCCAACAGGGACCTAACACTGAAGCTTTCTTT | TRBV6-1 | 13 | TRBJ1-1 | - | -
CASSINRVGYGYTF | TGTGCCAGCAGCATTAACAGGGTCGGCTATGGCTACACCTTC | TRBV6-5 | 14 | TRBJ1-2 | - | -
CASSLMGAEYTDTQYF | TGTGCCAGCAGCTTAATGGGGGCGGAGTACACAGATACGCAGTATTTT | TRBV5-4 | 16 | TRBJ2-3 | - | -
CASSESPGGLAGEDTQYF | TGCGCCAGCAGTGAGTCCCCGGGGGGACTAGCGGGGGAAGATACGCAGTATTTT | TRBV10-1 | 18 | TRBJ2-3 | - | TRBD2
CASSVGGANQPQHF | TGTGCCAGCAGCGTAGGAGGAGCCAATCAGCCCCAGCATTTT | TRBV9 | 14 | TRBJ1-5 | - | -
CAWTPGGDGELFF | TGTGCCTGGACCCCGGGGGGAGACGGGGAGCTGTTTTTT | TRBV30 | 13 | TRBJ2-2 | - | TRBD2
CASRRTSGAPSTDTQYF | TGTGCCAGCAGGAGGACTAGCGGGGCCCCTAGCACAGATACGCAGTATTTT | TRBV28 | 17 | TRBJ2-3 | - | TRBD2
CASSRPGQGLYTEAFF | TGTGCCAGCAGCCGACCGGGACAGGGTCTGTACACTGAAGCTTTCTTT | TRBV27 | 16 | TRBJ1-1 | - | TRBD1
CASSDPWGSGGEQETQYF | TGTGCCAGCAGTGACCCCTGGGGGAGCGGGGGGGAACAAGAGACCCAGTACTTC | TRBV2 | 18 | TRBJ2-5 | - | TRBD2
CASSSGIPDRVYEQYF | TGTGCCAGCAGTTCTGGAATTCCCGACAGGGTCTACGAGCAGTACTTC | TRBV28 | 16 | TRBJ2-7 | - | TRBD1
CASSQDRGNQPQHF | TGCGCCAGCAGCCAAGACAGGGGGAATCAGCCCCAGCATTTT | TRBV4-3 | 14 | TRBJ1-5 | - | TRBD1
CASSYPRTGPYQETQYF | TGTGCCAGCAGTTACCCTCGGACAGGGCCTTACCAAGAGACCCAGTACTTC | TRBV7-6 | 17 | TRBJ2-5 | - | TRBD1
CASSQDRSAGYGYTF | TGCGCCAGCAGCCAAGATCGCTCCGCGGGCTATGGCTACACCTTC | TRBV4-1 | 15 | TRBJ1-2 | - | -
CASSEFLVGGQPQHF | TGTGCCAGCAGTGAATTTTTGGTAGGGGGTCAGCCCCAGCATTTT | TRBV6-1 | 15 | TRBJ1-5 | few | -
CASSLTGAPGNTIYF | TGTGCCAGCAGCTTGACAGGGGCCCCTGGAAACACCATATATTTT | TRBV7-2 | 15 | TRBJ1-3 | - | TRBD1
CASSLRTGIYNEQFF | TGTGCCAGCAGTTTACGGACGGGGATCTACAATGAGCAGTTCTTC | TRBV28 | 15 | TRBJ2-1 | - | -
CASSYDQGGQPQHF | TGTGCCAGCAGTTACGATCAGGGTGGTCAGCCCCAGCATTTT | TRBV6-5 | 14 | TRBJ1-5 | - | -
CASSQRGRGTNYGYTF | TGTGCCAGCAGCCAACGGGGCAGGGGTACGAACTATGGCTACACCTTC | TRBV14 | 16 | TRBJ1-2 | once | -
CASSYILAGEYNEQFF | TGTGCCAGCAGTTACATACTAGCGGGGGAATACAATGAGCAGTTCTTC | TRBV6-5 | 16 | TRBJ2-1 | - | TRBD2
CAISGQGSIMNTEAFF | TGTGCCATCAGCGGACAGGGCTCAATTATGAACACTGAAGCTTTCTTT | TRBV10-3 | 16 | TRBJ1-1 | once | TRBD1
CASSSTGRNSPLHF | TGTGCCAGCAGCTCGACAGGGCGTAATTCACCCCTCCACTTT | TRBV7-3 | 14 | TRBJ1-6 | - | TRBD1
CASSRDRNYGYTF | TGTGCCAGCTCACGGGACAGGAACTATGGCTACACCTTC | TRBV18 | 13 | TRBJ1-2 | - | TRBD1
CASSFSNSGANVLTF | TGTGCCAGCAGCTTTAGTAACTCTGGGGCCAACGTCCTGACTTTC | TRBV7-9 | 15 | TRBJ2-6 | - | -
CASSALLGGGKYSGANVLTF | TGTGCCAGCTCAGCTCTCCTCGGCGGGGGGAAATACTCTGGGGCCAACGTCCTGACTTTC | TRBV18 | 20 | TRBJ2-6 | - | TRBD2
CASSQDLEGGATGELFF | TGCGCCAGCAGCCAAGATCTTGAAGGGGGGGCCACCGGGGAGCTGTTTTTT | TRBV4-3 | 17 | TRBJ2-2 | - | -
CASSLPPGRGGSGANVLTF | TGTGCCAGCAGCTTGCCCCCGGGACGAGGGGGTTCTGGGGCCAACGTCCTGACTTTC | TRBV5-4 | 19 | TRBJ2-6 | - | -
CASSLVAGGPTGELFF | TGTGCCAGCAGCTTAGTAGCGGGGGGGCCCACCGGGGAGCTGTTTTTT | TRBV7-2 | 16 | TRBJ2-2 | once | TRBD2
CASSIPGHPTTGNTIYF | TGTGCCAGTAGTATCCCGGGACATCCTACAACTGGAAACACCATATATTTT | TRBV19 | 17 | TRBJ1-3 | - | -
CASSLGGTAFGSQYF | TGTGCCAGCAGCTTAGGGGGGACAGCGTTCGGGTCCCAGTACTTC | TRBV7-2 | 15 | TRBJ2-5 | - | TRBD1
CASSSYSTGGNQPQHF | TGTGCCAGCAGCTCCTATTCAACAGGGGGAAATCAGCCCCAGCATTTT | TRBV5-6 | 16 | TRBJ1-5 | once | TRBD1
CASSILAGGTDTQYF | TGTGCCAGTAGTATACTAGCGGGGGGCACAGATACGCAGTATTTT | TRBV19 | 15 | TRBJ2-3 | few | TRBD2
CASSLDRGGTGELFF | TGTGCCAGCAGTCTCGACAGGGGGGGCACCGGGGAGCTGTTTTTT | TRBV7-9 | 15 | TRBJ2-2 | few | TRBD1
CASFTRGANQPQHF | TGTGCCAGCTTCACCCGGGGGGCTAATCAGCCCCAGCATTTT | TRBV28 | 14 | TRBJ1-5 | - | -
CASSDRTGRSYEQYF | TGTGCCAGCAGCGACAGGACAGGGAGGTCCTACGAGCAGTACTTC | TRBV6-1 | 15 | TRBJ2-7 | - | TRBD1
CAIRRDSLSGELFF | TGTGCCATCAGGCGGGACAGCCTTTCTGGGGAGCTGTTTTTT | TRBV10-3 | 14 | TRBJ2-2 | - | -
CASSRQGANTEAFF | TGTGCCAGCAGCCGACAGGGGGCGAACACTGAAGCTTTCTTT | TRBV6-1 | 14 | TRBJ1-1 | - | TRBD1
CASSVSGGTLRELFF | TGTGCCAGCAGCGTAAGCGGCGGAACCCTTAGGGAGCTGTTTTTT | TRBV9 | 15 | TRBJ2-2 | - | -
CASSLASDSLYGYTF | TGTGCCAGCAGCTTAGCCTCGGACAGCCTCTATGGCTACACCTTC | TRBV7-6 | 15 | TRBJ1-2 | few | -
CASSLDPQDINEQFF | TGTGCCAGCAGCTTAGATCCCCAGGACATCAATGAGCAGTTCTTC | TRBV11-2 | 15 | TRBJ2-1 | - | -
CASSEGGQGQAFF | TGTGCCAGCAGTGAGGGGGGACAGGGCCAAGCTTTCTTT | TRBV2 | 13 | TRBJ1-1 | - | TRBD1
CASSLGDGAQYF | TGTGCCAGCAGCTTAGGAGACGGGGCCCAGTACTTC | TRBV11-1 | 12 | TRBJ2-5 | - | -
CASSLAAGGPFGTDTQYF | TGCGCCAGCAGCTTGGCGGCGGGGGGGCCTTTCGGCACAGATACGCAGTATTTT | TRBV5-1 | 18 | TRBJ2-3 | - | TRBD2
CASSYLVGARPYEQYF | TGTGCCAGCAGTTATTTAGTCGGTGCGAGGCCCTACGAGCAGTACTTC | TRBV6-5 | 16 | TRBJ2-7 | - | -
CASSVGGVNEKLFF | TGTGCCAGCAGCGTCGGCGGCGTTAATGAAAAACTGTTTTTT | TRBV9 | 14 | TRBJ1-4 | once | -
CASSEGISGGIQETQYF | TGTGCCAGCAGTGAAGGGATTAGCGGGGGAATCCAAGAGACCCAGTACTTC | TRBV2 | 17 | TRBJ2-5 | once | TRBD2
CASSFRGGYRTEAFF | TGTGCCAGCAGTTTCCGCGGTGGGTATCGCACTGAAGCTTTCTTT | TRBV28 | 15 | TRBJ1-1 | - | -
CASGGATGELFF | TGTGCCAGCGGAGGGGCGACCGGGGAGCTGTTTTTT | TRBV5-4 | 12 | TRBJ2-2 | once | -
CASQQVGGLNTEAFF | TGCGCCAGCCAACAGGTTGGGGGACTCAACACTGAAGCTTTCTTT | TRBV5-1 | 15 | TRBJ1-1 | - | -
CASSDWTGSSYNEQFF | TGTGCCAGCAGTGATTGGACAGGTAGCTCCTACAATGAGCAGTTCTTC | TRBV6-1 | 16 | TRBJ2-1 | - | TRBD1
CASSQDERGGLDTQYF | TGCGCCAGCAGCCAAGACGAGCGGGGGGGCTTAGATACGCAGTATTTT | TRBV4-1 | 16 | TRBJ2-3 | once | TRBD2
CASSLTGSYNEQFF | TGCGCCAGCAGCCTGACAGGGTCCTACAATGAGCAGTTCTTC | TRBV4-3 | 14 | TRBJ2-1 | - | TRBD1